This is a list of T cell receptor beta chains from one sample in a study of shared clonotypes between healthy human individuals. TCRdb keeps only in-frame clones here, not all; method: immunoSEQ multiplex PCR. This table has a few million clones, around 90% appearing once. The sample was naive CD4+ T cells from PBMCs. These receptors were obtained from a man between 18 and 35 years old in good health. Some clones in this sample may be carry-over from other donors' samples. Both conserved end residues are part of each CDR3. The D gene is left open where the match is weak. Clone size appears in some rows only: once, few, many, or a class for an expanded clone.

D: .
V: TRBV6-6
size: .
J: TRBJ1-4
DNA: TGTGCCAGCAGTTCCCTCACAGGGGAAAAACTGTTTTTT
CDR3: CASSSLTGEKLFF

D: TRBD1
V: TRBV28
size: .
J: TRBJ2-3
DNA: TGTGCCAGCAGCATGGCAGGGGGTAGCACAGATACGCAGTATTTT
CDR3: CASSMAGGSTDTQYF

D: .
V: TRBV27
size: .
J: TRBJ2-3
DNA: TGTGCCAGCGTCCCGACTCCCCGGGGCACAGATACGCAGTATTTT
CDR3: CASVPTPRGTDTQYF

D: TRBD2
V: TRBV7-8
size: .
J: TRBJ2-7
DNA: TGTGCCAGCAGCGGGCGGGCTAGCGGGAGCGCCCACGAGCAGTACTTC
CDR3: CASSGRASGSAHEQYF

D: .
V: TRBV7-3
size: .
J: TRBJ2-4
DNA: TGTGCCAGCAGTTTCGGAAAGGGCGACATTCAGTACTTC
CDR3: CASSFGKGDIQYF

D: TRBD2
V: TRBV5-4
size: .
J: TRBJ2-7
DNA: TGTGCCAGCAGCCGAGGGACTAGCGGGAGCTACGAGCAGTACTTC
CDR3: CASSRGTSGSYEQYF

D: .
V: TRBV11-2
size: .
J: TRBJ1-1
DNA: TGTGCCAGCAGCATCCAGGGGTGGAACACTGAAGCTTTCTTT
CDR3: CASSIQGWNTEAFF

D: .
V: TRBV6-6
size: .
J: TRBJ1-6
DNA: TGTGCCAGCAGTTACAGGGATGGTTCACCCCTCCACTTT
CDR3: CASSYRDGSPLHF

D: .
V: TRBV4-3
size: .
J: TRBJ2-4
DNA: TGCGCCAGCAGCCAAGACGGGGGACAGCGGAACATTCAGTACTTC
CDR3: CASSQDGGQRNIQYF

D: .
V: TRBV25-1
size: .
J: TRBJ2-1
DNA: TGTGCCAGCAGTGAACCCCACTCCCGGGGAGTCAATGAGCAGTTCTTC
CDR3: CASSEPHSRGVNEQFF

D: .
V: TRBV28
size: .
J: TRBJ1-5
DNA: TGTGCCAGCCGCCCGCTAGAGGGCAGAAGGGGCAATCAGCCCCAGCATTTT
CDR3: CASRPLEGRRGNQPQHF

D: TRBD2
V: TRBV13
size: once
J: TRBJ2-3
DNA: TGTGCCAGCAGCCCCCGGACTAGCGGTGGCACAGATACGCAGTATTTT
CDR3: CASSPRTSGGTDTQYF

D: .
V: TRBV10-3
size: .
J: TRBJ2-1
DNA: TGTGCCATCAGTGATACCACTAGGGGCCACGAGCAGTTCTTC
CDR3: CAISDTTRGHEQFF

D: TRBD1
V: TRBV5-1
size: .
J: TRBJ1-3
DNA: TGCGCCAGCAGCACCCGGGACAGGTCCTCTGGAAACACCATATATTTT
CDR3: CASSTRDRSSGNTIYF

D: TRBD1
V: TRBV30
size: .
J: TRBJ2-5
DNA: TGTGCCTGGTCAACCGGGACAGGGAAACAAGAGACCCAGTACTTC
CDR3: CAWSTGTGKQETQYF

D: .
V: TRBV5-8
size: .
J: TRBJ2-7
DNA: TGTGCCAGCAGCTTGGGACTAGTCCCGTCCTACGAGCAGTACTTC
CDR3: CASSLGLVPSYEQYF

D: .
V: TRBV5-1
size: .
J: TRBJ2-7
DNA: TGCGCCAGCCGCCGGCTGTCCTCCCTCGAGCAGTACTTC
CDR3: CASRRLSSLEQYF

D: .
V: TRBV5-6
size: .
J: TRBJ1-2
DNA: TGTGCCAGCAGCTTGGGGCGGGACTCTTATGGCTACACCTTC
CDR3: CASSLGRDSYGYTF

D: .
V: TRBV7-9
size: .
J: TRBJ1-5
DNA: TGTGCCAGCCACGCGAGGGAGGGTCAGCCCCAGCATTTT
CDR3: CASHAREGQPQHF

D: .
V: TRBV2
size: .
J: TRBJ1-3
DNA: TGTGCCAGCAGTGAACGGACCTCAACGCGCTCTGGAAACACCATATATTTT
CDR3: CASSERTSTRSGNTIYF

D: .
V: TRBV27
size: .
J: TRBJ1-2
DNA: TGTGCCAGCAGTTTATTGGGAGTCGGCTACACCTTC
CDR3: CASSLLGVGYTF

D: TRBD2
V: TRBV6-1
size: .
J: TRBJ2-1
DNA: TGTGCCACCGGGAGGGCCTCCAAGTATTACAATGAGCAGTTCTTC
CDR3: CATGRASKYYNEQFF

D: .
V: TRBV4-1
size: once
J: TRBJ2-7
DNA: TGCGCCAGCAGCCAAAACCTTTGGACAAGAGAATCCTACGAGCAGTACTTC
CDR3: CASSQNLWTRESYEQYF

D: .
V: TRBV28
size: .
J: TRBJ2-2
DNA: TGTGCCAGCAGTAAGACTGGGAACACCGGGGAGCTGTTTTTT
CDR3: CASSKTGNTGELFF

D: .
V: TRBV9
size: .
J: TRBJ1-2
DNA: TGTGCCAGCAGCGCAGGACCAAACTATGGCTACACCTTC
CDR3: CASSAGPNYGYTF

D: TRBD2
V: TRBV28
size: .
J: TRBJ2-7
DNA: TGTGCCAGCAGTTCCCCCCTAGCGGTGTACTTC
CDR3: CASSSPLAVYF

D: .
V: TRBV7-2
size: .
J: TRBJ2-1
DNA: TGTGCCAGCAGCTTTAGCGGTAACTCCTACAATGAGCAGTTCTTC
CDR3: CASSFSGNSYNEQFF

D: .
V: TRBV28
size: once
J: TRBJ2-7
DNA: TGTGCCAGCAGTTTGTTGGCGTCCTACGAGCAGTACTTC
CDR3: CASSLLASYEQYF

D: .
V: TRBV9
size: .
J: TRBJ2-5
DNA: TGTGCCAGCAGCGTTGCACAGCAAGAGACCCAGTACTTC
CDR3: CASSVAQQETQYF

D: .
V: TRBV27
size: .
J: TRBJ1-2
DNA: TGTGCCAGCAGTCACAAATCGGGGGGGAACTATGGCTACACCTTC
CDR3: CASSHKSGGNYGYTF

D: .
V: TRBV7-2
size: .
J: TRBJ2-3
DNA: TGTGCCAGCAGCTTAGCGGGTCCGGGCACAGATACGCAGTATTTT
CDR3: CASSLAGPGTDTQYF

D: .
V: TRBV11-2
size: .
J: TRBJ1-1
DNA: TGTGCCAGCAGCTTATTTGAGAGAACTGAAGCTTTCTTT
CDR3: CASSLFERTEAFF

D: .
V: TRBV5-1
size: .
J: TRBJ1-1
DNA: TGCGCCAGCAGCTTGGAGGCCCCAGGGGACACTGAAGCTTTCTTT
CDR3: CASSLEAPGDTEAFF

D: .
V: TRBV6-5
size: .
J: TRBJ2-1
DNA: TGTGCCAGCAGCGACCAACGCAGTGAGCAGTTCTTC
CDR3: CASSDQRSEQFF

D: .
V: TRBV9
size: .
J: TRBJ2-7
DNA: TGTGCCAGCAGCGTCCGACAACAGGATTCCGACGAGCAGTACTTC
CDR3: CASSVRQQDSDEQYF

D: TRBD2
V: TRBV29-1
size: .
J: TRBJ2-3
DNA: TGCAGCGTTGAAGGAGAGCCCGGACTAGCGGTGTTCGCAGATACGCAGTATTTT
CDR3: CSVEGEPGLAVFADTQYF

D: .
V: TRBV27
size: .
J: TRBJ2-3
DNA: TGTGCCCCACCCCAAGAATGTTTGGGGACCCAGGAATTCACAGATACGCAGTATTTT
CDR3: CAPPQECLGTQEFTDTQYF

D: TRBD2
V: TRBV7-9
size: .
J: TRBJ2-3
DNA: TGTGCCAGCAGCTTTCCGGGACTAGCGGTTAGCACAGATACGCAGTATTTT
CDR3: CASSFPGLAVSTDTQYF

D: .
V: TRBV7-2
size: .
J: TRBJ1-2
DNA: TGTGCCAGCAGCGGGGCCCACGTCTATGGCTACACCTTC
CDR3: CASSGAHVYGYTF

D: .
V: TRBV7-3
size: few
J: TRBJ1-2
DNA: TGTGCCAGCAGCAGCCGGGACGGAGGCTACACCTTC
CDR3: CASSSRDGGYTF

D: TRBD1
V: TRBV6-4
size: .
J: TRBJ1-2
DNA: TGTGCCAGCAGAGTTACCGGGACAGGGGGGGGTAACTATGGCTACACCTTC
CDR3: CASRVTGTGGGNYGYTF

D: .
V: TRBV7-6
size: .
J: TRBJ2-5
DNA: TGTGCCAGCAGCAAGGGACTTCAAGAGACCCAGTACTTC
CDR3: CASSKGLQETQYF

D: TRBD1
V: TRBV7-8
size: .
J: TRBJ1-1
DNA: TGTGCCAGCAGCACTGGACAGGGGGCCCCATTAGGGCACACTGAAGCTTTCTTT
CDR3: CASSTGQGAPLGHTEAFF

D: .
V: TRBV27
size: .
J: TRBJ1-1
DNA: TGTGCCAGCAGTTCCACCGCGCCAACCGGGACAAGGAACACTGAAGCTTTCTTT
CDR3: CASSSTAPTGTRNTEAFF

D: TRBD2
V: TRBV2
size: .
J: TRBJ2-5
DNA: TGTGCCAGTCAGCGGGACGAAGAGACCCAGTACTTC
CDR3: CASQRDEETQYF

D: .
V: TRBV28
size: .
J: TRBJ1-5
DNA: TGTGCCAGCACCCAGCTGGGGCAGCCCCAGCATTTT
CDR3: CASTQLGQPQHF

D: .
V: TRBV7-3
size: .
J: TRBJ2-1
DNA: TGTGCCAGCAGCTTAAGGTCTAGTTGGGGCGGGGAGCAGTTCTTC
CDR3: CASSLRSSWGGEQFF

D: .
V: TRBV7-2
size: few
J: TRBJ2-2
DNA: TGTGCCAGCAGCTCTCAGGGCTTTGTCCCCGGGGAGCTGTTTTTT
CDR3: CASSSQGFVPGELFF

D: .
V: TRBV14
size: once
J: TRBJ2-1
DNA: TGTGCCAGCAGCCGTTCCTCGGGCGGATACAATGAGCAGTTCTTC
CDR3: CASSRSSGGYNEQFF